The clone carrying this TCR beta chain was counted at least ten times. TCRdb re-analysed the RT-PCR reads in MiXCR, keeping a single row per CDR3 protein. The sample lists about 680,000 distinct CDR3 sequences, 13% to 15% seen once, with 3% to 4.5% in the top ten. V was shortened by 1 base and J by 3 bases, with 16 bases between the two germline ends. The CDR3 contains 16 residues. Germline CDR1 and CDR2: SGHTA and FQGNSA. The chain uses TRBV7-2 and TRBJ2-7; tentative D call: TRBD1 (6 bases). The clonotype comes from a female donor in good health, serving as a healthy control. Sequencing used memory CD4+ T cells from blood. The CDR3 nucleotides are TGTGCCAGCAGCTTAGGGCAGACAGGCCTGAGCTACGAGCAGTACTTC. Translation gives CASSLGQTGLSYEQYF.